This T cell receptor (beta chain) derives from a study of CD8+ T cells in alopecia areata. Study at large: Tofacitinib therapy took 6 to 18 months; 6 months off drug came after.

Turning to this clone: Its antigen is unidentified.

The V gene's germline CDR1 is SQVTM and CDR2 ANQGSEA. The V gene lost 2 bases and the J gene lost 0 bases, with 14 bases spanning the gap. The CDR3 has 16 residues. Once RNA had been extracted, it was reverse transcribed into cDNA to act as the sequencing template. Sequenced by immunoSEQ multiplex PCR; TCRdb stores in-frame clones only, minus some. The table has about 70,000 clones, over 25% seen once; the top ten hold around 14%. Study findings and constraints: Under tofacitinib, numerous expanded lesional clonotypes remained detectable in scalp and blood. Among the top 100, expanded CD8+ clones were significantly decreased by tofacitinib, as was scalp clonality. Lesional tissue from the scalp (especially in alopecia totalis/universalis) showed higher clonality than normal scalp.

Described treatment: oral pan-JAK inhibitor, 5-10 mg twice daily. The chain carries TRBV29-1 and TRBJ2-1, with D hard to call. The source of this sequence is a human donor with alopecia areata. This material consisted of CD8+ T cells sorted from blood, taken at week 4, from a patient treated with tofacitinib. The CDR3 nucleotides read TGCAGCGTTGAAAATGTACCGCAAAGCTCCTACAATGAGCAGTTCTTC. Its translation is CSVENVPQSSYNEQFF.